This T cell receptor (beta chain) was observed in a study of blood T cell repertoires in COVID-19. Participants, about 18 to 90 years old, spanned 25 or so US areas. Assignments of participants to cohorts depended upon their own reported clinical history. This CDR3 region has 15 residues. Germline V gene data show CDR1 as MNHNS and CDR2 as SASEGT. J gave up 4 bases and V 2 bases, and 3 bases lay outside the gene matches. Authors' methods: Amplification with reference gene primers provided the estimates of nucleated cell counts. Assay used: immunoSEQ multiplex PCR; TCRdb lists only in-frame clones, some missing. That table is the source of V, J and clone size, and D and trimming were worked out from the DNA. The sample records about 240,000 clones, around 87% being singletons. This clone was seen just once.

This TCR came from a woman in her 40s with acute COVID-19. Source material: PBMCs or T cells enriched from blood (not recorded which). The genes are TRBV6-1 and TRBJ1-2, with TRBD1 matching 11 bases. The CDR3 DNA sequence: TGTGCCAGCAGTGAAAGGACAGGGGGCCCCTATGGCTACACCTTC. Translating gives CASSERTGGPYGYTF.